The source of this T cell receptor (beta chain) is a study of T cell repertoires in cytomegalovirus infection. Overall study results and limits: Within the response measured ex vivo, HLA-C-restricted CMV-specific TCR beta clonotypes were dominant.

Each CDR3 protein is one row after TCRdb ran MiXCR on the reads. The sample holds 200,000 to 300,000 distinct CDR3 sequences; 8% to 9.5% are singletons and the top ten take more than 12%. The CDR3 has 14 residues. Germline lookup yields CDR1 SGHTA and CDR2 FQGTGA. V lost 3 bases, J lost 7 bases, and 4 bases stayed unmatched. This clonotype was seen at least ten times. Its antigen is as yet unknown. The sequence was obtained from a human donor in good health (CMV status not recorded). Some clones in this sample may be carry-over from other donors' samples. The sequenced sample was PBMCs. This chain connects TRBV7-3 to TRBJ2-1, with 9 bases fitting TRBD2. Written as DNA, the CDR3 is TGTGCCAGCAGCTTGATAGCGGGGGATAATGAGCAGTTCTTC. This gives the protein CASSLIAGDNEQFF. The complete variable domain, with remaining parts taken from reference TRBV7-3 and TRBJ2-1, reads GAGVSQTPSNKVTEKGKYVELRCDPISGHTALYWYRQSLGQGPEFLIYFQGTGAADDSGLPNDRFFAVRPEGSVSTLKIQRTERGDSAVYLCASSLIAGDNEQFFGPGTRLTVL.